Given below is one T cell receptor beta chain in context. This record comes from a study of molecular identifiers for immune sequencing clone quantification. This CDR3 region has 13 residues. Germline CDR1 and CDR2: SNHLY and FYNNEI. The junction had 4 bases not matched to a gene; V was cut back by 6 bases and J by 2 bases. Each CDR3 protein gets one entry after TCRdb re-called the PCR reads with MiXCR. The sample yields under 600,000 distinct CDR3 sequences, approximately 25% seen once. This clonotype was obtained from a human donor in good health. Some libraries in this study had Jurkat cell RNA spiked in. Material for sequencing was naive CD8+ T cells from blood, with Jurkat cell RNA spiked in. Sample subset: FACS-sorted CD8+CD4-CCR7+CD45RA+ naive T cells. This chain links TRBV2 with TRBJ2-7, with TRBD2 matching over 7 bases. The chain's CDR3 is CASRTSATYEQYF. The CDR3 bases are TGTGCCAGCAGAACTAGCGCGACCTACGAGCAGTACTTC.